These 21 T cell receptor beta chains were all obtained from the same sample, sequenced in a study of graft-versus-host responses after intestinal transplantation. For these receptors, no antigen is known. Repertoires were generated with immunoSEQ multiplex PCR, while TCRdb's copy carries only in-frame clones and drops some. The profile covers tens of thousands of clones, with approximately 93% appearing a single time and around 0.53% taken by the ten largest. The sequencing here drew on unstimulated CD8+ T cells sorted from spleen or lymph node cells, taken before intestinal transplant. The receptors originated from a human donor who received an intestinal transplant.

This clone has only one observation. The CDR3 bases are TGTGCCAGTAGTATCAGGGGCGAGATACACACTGAAGCTTTCTTT. Protein: CASSIRGEIHTEAFF. The chain uses TRBV19 and TRBJ1-1, with D possibly being TRBD1 (6 bases). This CDR3 region has 15 residues. Germline V gene lookup returns CDR1 LNHDA and CDR2 SQIVND (reference sequence). Trimming shortened V by 3 bases and J by 3 bases, and 14 bases separated the two germline ends. Drawing the rest from reference TRBV19 and TRBJ1-1, the complete variable domain is DGGITQSPKYLFRKEGQNVTLSCEQNLNHDAMYWYRQDPGQGLRLIYYSQIVNDFQKGDIAEGYSVSREKKESFPLTVTSAQKNPTAFYLCASSIRGEIHTEAFFGQGTRLTVV.

The chain recombines TRBV27 with TRBJ1-5, with unresolved D. CDR1 is MNHEY, CDR2 SMNVEV, per germline (reference sequence). Trimming removed 0 bases from V and 4 bases from J, with 7 bases in between. This CDR3 spans 14 amino acids. The CDR3 nucleotides are TGTGCCAGCAGTTTATCGAGAGGTAATCAGCCCCAGCATTTT. It yields the protein CASSLSRGNQPQHF.

J is TRBJ1-2 and V is TRBV5-1, with 10 bases that match TRBD1. Germline assignment: CDR1 SGHRS and CDR2 YFSETQ. The CDR3 has 19 amino acids. With 2 bases clipped from V and 5 bases from J, the junction kept 18 bases outside the gene matches. The CDR3 loop is CASSLETGTGDPLDYGYTF. CDR3 nucleotides: TGCGCCAGCAGCTTAGAAACCGGGACAGGGGACCCATTGGATTATGGCTACACCTTC. Using reference TRBV5-1 and TRBJ1-2 for the parts outside the CDR3, the full variable domain is KAGVTQTPRYLIKTRGQQVTLSCSPISGHRSVSWYQQTPGQGLQFLFEYFSETQRNKGNFPGRFSGRQFSNSRSEMNVSTLELGDSALYLCASSLETGTGDPLDYGYTFGSGTRLTVV.

This clone is a singleton in its sample. The chain links TRBV30 to TRBJ2-7; the D is unclear. V lost 3 bases, J lost 3 bases, and 12 bases lay in between. The germline V gene has CDR1 GTSNPN and CDR2 SVGIG (reference sequence). The CDR3 spans 13 residues. CDR3: CAWSVNSFYEQYF. CDR3 sequence (DNA): TGTGCCTGGAGCGTTAATAGTTTCTACGAGCAGTACTTC.

V and J are TRBV7-8 and TRBJ2-7; a possible D gene is TRBD1 (5 bases). Germline loops: CDR1 SGHVS, CDR2 FQNEAQ. The CDR3 length is 13 residues. Trimming stripped 5 bases from V and 4 bases from J, with 12 bases between. CDR3 sequence (DNA): TGTGCCAGCAGCCTAGGCAGGGAATACGAGCAGTACTTC. Protein sequence: CASSLGREYEQYF.

The chain joins TRBV15 to TRBJ2-3, with 8 bases matching TRBD2. This CDR3 is built from 15 residues. Germline V lookup: CDR1 LNHNV, CDR2 YYDKDF (reference sequence). With 8 bases clipped from V and 2 bases from J, the junction kept 9 bases outside the gene matches. The CDR3 sequence: CATAGTRSPTDTQYF. CDR3 DNA sequence: TGTGCCACCGCCGGGACTAGATCTCCCACAGATACGCAGTATTTT. The variable domain in full, completed from reference TRBV15 and TRBJ2-3, reads DAMVIQNPRYQVTQFGKPVTLSCSQTLNHNVMYWYQQKSSQAPKLLFHYYDKDFNNEADTPDNFQSRRPNTSFCFLDIRSPGLGDTAMYLCATAGTRSPTDTQYFGPGTRLTVL.

V is TRBV4-1 and J is TRBJ2-7; no firm D call. Germline V CDR1 and CDR2: MGHRA, YSYEKL. With 1 base removed from V and 3 bases from J, the gap between germline ends came to 10 bases. The CDR3 totals 14 residues. The CDR3 region is CASSQVHPGYEQYF. The CDR3 nucleotides are TGCGCCAGCAGCCAAGTGCATCCGGGCTACGAGCAGTACTTC.

The chain joins TRBV28 to TRBJ2-4, with a weak D call TRBD2 (6 bases). V was shortened by 1 base and J by 8 bases, with 15 bases between the two germline ends. The CDR3 has 15 residues. Looked up from germline, CDR1 is MDHEN and CDR2 is SYDVKM. The CDR3 sequence: CASSLSGARGDIQYF. The CDR3 coding sequence is TGTGCCAGCAGTTTATCCGGGGCGCGGGGCGACATTCAGTACTTC. Combining the CDR3 with reference TRBV28 and TRBJ2-4 gives the whole variable domain DVKVTQSSRYLVKRTGEKVFLECVQDMDHENMFWYRQDPGLGLRLIYFSYDVKMKEKGDIPEGYSVSREKKERFSLILESASTNQTSMYLCASSLSGARGDIQYFGAGTRLSVL.

The chain carries TRBV29-1 and TRBJ1-5; D perhaps matches TRBD1 (5 bases). Germline V gene lookup returns CDR1 SQVTM and CDR2 ANQGSEA. Trimming took off 2 bases at V and 7 bases at J, with 12 bases between the two ends. The CDR3 extends over 13 amino acids. The CDR3 sequence: CSVEIGDGQPQHF. The CDR3 nucleotides read TGCAGCGTTGAAATTGGGGACGGCCAGCCCCAGCATTTT.

The chain uses TRBV5-6 and TRBJ2-7; 8 bases agree with TRBD1. CDR3 size: 15 residues. After removal of 4 bases from V and 0 bases from J, the junction contained 6 bases not matched to a gene. Germline assignment: CDR1 SGHDT and CDR2 YYEEEE. The CDR3 DNA is TGTGCCAGCAGCCCGACCGGACAGGGCTCCTACGAGCAGTACTTC. It is translated as CASSPTGQGSYEQYF.

The V gene is TRBV6-5, the J gene TRBJ1-1; D gene uncertain. V was cut by 6 bases and J by 1 base, with 12 bases left in between. Germline CDR1 reads MNHEY; CDR2 reads SVGAGI. This CDR3 has 14 residues. The CDR3 protein is CASSDRARNTEAFF. CDR3 bases: TGTGCCAGCAGCGACCGGGCCCGGAACACTGAAGCTTTCTTT.

This sequence joins TRBV5-4 and TRBJ2-7; 10 nucleotides match TRBD1. Germline CDR1 reads SGHNT; CDR2 reads YYREEE (reference sequence). The V segment lost 4 bases and the J segment 1 base; nucleotides outside the gene matches: 5. The CDR3 sequence is 15 residues long. The DNA of the CDR3 is TGTGCCAGCAGCCCCGGGACAGGGGAGTCCTACGAGCAGTACTTC. Residues: CASSPGTGESYEQYF.

The chain recombines TRBV7-7 with TRBJ2-3; D gene ambiguous. This CDR3 comprises 13 residues. Germline V gene sequence: CDR1 SSHAT, CDR2 FNYEAQ (reference sequence). Trimming cost V 5 bases and J 6 bases, with 12 bases left between them. The CDR3 here is CASSPIDMDTQYF. CDR3 bases: TGTGCCAGCAGCCCCATCGATATGGATACGCAGTATTTT.

This chain uses TRBV25-1 with TRBJ2-5; 7 bases map to TRBD1. The CDR3 totals 15 residues. V lost 6 bases, J lost 0 bases, and 7 bases stayed unmatched. Germline CDR1 and CDR2: MGHDK and SYGVNS. CDR3 sequence reads: CASSDRESYQETQYF. CDR3 nucleotide sequence: TGTGCCAGCAGCGACAGGGAGTCGTACCAAGAGACCCAGTACTTC.

The rearrangement uses TRBV5-6 and TRBJ1-2, with D possibly being TRBD1 (6 bases). The V gene lost 4 bases and the J gene lost 2 bases, with 15 bases spanning the gap. Germline loops: CDR1 SGHDT, CDR2 YYEEEE. This CDR3 is built from 15 residues. As DNA, the CDR3 is TGTGCCAGCAGCAGGGGGATGCTACTGAACTATGGCTACACCTTC. Translated, it gives CASSRGMLLNYGYTF.

This chain connects TRBV7-6 to TRBJ2-7; the D gene is possibly TRBD2 (5 bases). The V gene's germline CDR1 is SGHVS and CDR2 FNYEAQ. Between the trimmed V and J ends, which lost 5 bases and 4 bases, there was a span of 18 bases. The CDR3 loop spans 15 amino acids. CDR3 nucleotide sequence: TGTGCCAGCAGCCGAGCGGTTTCGGGGTTTTACGAGCAGTACTTC. This codes for CASSRAVSGFYEQYF.

This chain links TRBV28 with TRBJ2-2, with a tentative D call TRBD2 (6 bases). Germline CDR1 reads MDHEN; CDR2 reads SYDVKM. The CDR3 has 14 amino acids. Between the trimmed V and J ends, which lost 8 bases and 1 base, there was a span of 11 bases. The CDR3 nucleotides read TGTGCCAGCTCCCGGCGGGGGAACACCGGGGAGCTGTTTTTT. Amino acids: CASSRRGNTGELFF.

Details on this clone: The same CDR3 also results from other DNA sequences found in this sample. This sequence joins TRBV27 and TRBJ2-7, with D possibly matching TRBD1 (6 bases). This CDR3 comprises 14 residues. The germline CDR1 and CDR2 sequences are MNHEY and SMNVEV (reference sequence). With 3 bases removed from V and 2 bases from J, the gap between germline ends came to 11 bases. The CDR3 here is CASSLRGQAYEQYF. The CDR3 DNA is TGTGCCAGCAGTTTGAGGGGACAAGCCTACGAGCAGTACTTC.

This sequence joins TRBV27 and TRBJ1-4; no reliable D call. Trimming shortened V by 7 bases and J by 7 bases, and 16 bases separated the two germline ends. Germline V gives CDR1 MNHEY, CDR2 SMNVEV (reference sequence). The CDR3 is 14 amino acids. The CDR3 DNA is TGTGCCAGCACTACGGGTGTATTCGGTGAAAAACTGTTTTTT. Encoded protein: CASTTGVFGEKLFF.

The sample holds one count of this clone. This sequence joins TRBV27 and TRBJ2-1; maybe TRBD2 (5 bases). Trimming left V 0 bases short and J 4 bases short, with 7 bases between. The CDR3 runs 14 residues. Looked up from germline, CDR1 is MNHEY and CDR2 is SMNVEV (reference sequence). The CDR3 is CASSLSSVYNEQFF. CDR3 DNA: TGTGCCAGCAGTTTATCTAGCGTTTACAATGAGCAGTTCTTC.

V and J are TRBV27 and TRBJ1-3, with 7 nucleotides matching TRBD1. V lost 5 bases, J lost 2 bases, and 9 bases stayed unmatched. There are 16 residues in the CDR3. Germline CDR1 MNHEY, CDR2 SMNVEV (reference sequence). The CDR3 region has the DNA TGTGCCAGCAGTCCCAGCACCGGGACAGCTGGAAACACCATATATTTT. Residues: CASSPSTGTAGNTIYF.